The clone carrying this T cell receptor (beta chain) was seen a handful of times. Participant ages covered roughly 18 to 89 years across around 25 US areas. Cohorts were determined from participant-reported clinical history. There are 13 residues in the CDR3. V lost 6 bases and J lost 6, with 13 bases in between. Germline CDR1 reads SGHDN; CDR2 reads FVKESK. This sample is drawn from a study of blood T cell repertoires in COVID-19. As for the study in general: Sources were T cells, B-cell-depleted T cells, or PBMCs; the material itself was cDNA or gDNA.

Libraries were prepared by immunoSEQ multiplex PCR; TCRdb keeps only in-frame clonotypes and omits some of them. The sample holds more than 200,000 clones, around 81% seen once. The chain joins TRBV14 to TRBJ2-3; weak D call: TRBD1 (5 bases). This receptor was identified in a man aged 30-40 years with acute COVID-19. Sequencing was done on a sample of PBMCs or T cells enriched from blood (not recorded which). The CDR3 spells CASSTRQFDTQYF. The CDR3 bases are TGTGCCAGCAGTACCCGACAGTTCGATACGCAGTATTTT.